This T cell receptor beta chain was captured in a study of blood T cells in healthy people across ages. Overall study results and limits: Per million T cells, TCR beta diversity dropped about linearly as age rose. The study could not conclusively compare naive and antigen-experienced cells, given its unsorted PBMCs.

This CDR3 has 13 amino acids. Germline values: CDR1 SGHDN, CDR2 FVKESK. The J segment lost 7 bases and the V segment lost 4 bases, leaving 3 bases of the junction unmatched. Through a sample-barcoded 5' primer and a J-beta primer mix, a second PCR was run for roughly 6 to 11 cycles. Carrying 12 random nucleotides, a template-switch adaptor labeled each individual cDNA molecule. Via MiXCR, TCRdb re-called the 5' RACE reads, giving one row per CDR3 protein. The profile shows approximately 680,000 distinct CDR3 sequences, around 32% of them singletons. This clonotype was found a few times. The antigen is unknown.

The sample was blood. The chain carries TRBV14 and TRBJ1-4; TRBD1 aligns across 7 bases. The receptor was derived from a woman of 80 years or more in good health. The CDR3 DNA reads as TGTGCCAGCAGCCTGGGACAGAGTGAAAAACTGTTTTTT. Protein: CASSLGQSEKLFF. Based on the CDR3 plus reference TRBV14 and TRBJ1-4, the full variable domain is EAGVTQFPSHSVIEKGQTVTLRCDPISGHDNLYWYRRVMGKEIKFLLHFVKESKQDESGMPNNRFLAERTGGTYSTLKVQPAELEDSGVYFCASSLGQSEKLFFGSGTQLSVL.